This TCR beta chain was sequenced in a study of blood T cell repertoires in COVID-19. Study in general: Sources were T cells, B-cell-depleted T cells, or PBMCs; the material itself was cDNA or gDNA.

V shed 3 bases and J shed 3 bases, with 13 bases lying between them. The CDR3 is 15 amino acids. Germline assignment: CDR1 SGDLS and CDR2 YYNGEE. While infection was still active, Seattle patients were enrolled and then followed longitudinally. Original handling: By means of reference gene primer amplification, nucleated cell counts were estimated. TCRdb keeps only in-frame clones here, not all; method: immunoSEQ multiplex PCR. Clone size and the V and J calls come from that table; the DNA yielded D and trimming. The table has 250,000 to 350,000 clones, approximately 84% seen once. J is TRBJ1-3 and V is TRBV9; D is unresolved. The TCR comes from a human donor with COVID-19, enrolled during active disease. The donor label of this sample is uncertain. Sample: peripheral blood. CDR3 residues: CASSERAGVGNTIYF. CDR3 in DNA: TGTGCCAGCAGCGAAAGAGCGGGAGTTGGAAACACCATATATTTT.